These T cell receptor beta chains were read from a single sample in a study of CDR3 diversity in severe acne. TCRdb re-derived calls from the PCR reads in MiXCR, one entry per CDR3 protein. The table has 89,000 or so distinct CDR3 sequences, 45% to 50% seen once. The source material was blood. The receptors were gathered from a male donor in good health, serving as a control. The CDR3 runs from the conserved cysteine through the conserved F or W.

j_call v_call cdr3_aa
TRBJ1-6 TRBV3-1 CASSQVSGYNSPLHF
TRBJ2-7 TRBV15 CATSRAPKEEQYF
TRBJ1-2 TRBV4-3 CASSQPVRGVYGYTF
TRBJ2-7 TRBV18 CASSPQGETVSYEQYF
TRBJ2-7 TRBV24-1 CATSDAGTGVAEQYF
TRBJ1-4 TRBV7-9 CASSLVSGVFNEKLFF
TRBJ2-1 TRBV7-8 CASRRLAQYNEQFF
TRBJ1-5 TRBV11-2 CASSLGRNNQPQHF
TRBJ2-7 TRBV6-5 CASCMPGGYEQYF
TRBJ2-1 TRBV9 CASRVDGNTEQFF
TRBJ2-7 TRBV9 CASSVRGGEQYF
TRBJ2-7 TRBV27 CASSPSVGSVFYEQYF
TRBJ1-2 TRBV11-1 CASSLNHAQGYTF
TRBJ2-7 TRBV4-1 CASSQWSPDEQYF
TRBJ1-1 TRBV3-1 CASSQEYVLNTEAFF
TRBJ1-1 TRBV29-1 CSVLPRGQGGEEAFF
TRBJ1-5 TRBV29-1 CSVAEGGNQPQHF
TRBJ2-6 TRBV24-1 CATSDAALGANVLTF
TRBJ2-5 TRBV5-4 CASSSTGTGSRGPGLAGPLPQYF
TRBJ1-2 TRBV7-9 CASSSQADGYTF
TRBJ1-2 TRBV7-8 CASSPTLANYGYTF
TRBJ1-2 TRBV30 CAWTLGRRNYGYTF
TRBJ2-1 TRBV6-4 CASRQTVLSSNEQFF
TRBJ2-3 TRBV5-5 CASSLLFIDGPRCGTDTQYF
TRBJ1-1 TRBV7-3 CASSLQESSVAEAFF
TRBJ1-2 TRBV20-1 CSATRQGSVYGYTF
TRBJ2-5 TRBV5-1 CASSPLGETQYF
TRBJ2-5 TRBV15 CATSIPPGLAGGGETQYF
- TRBV15 CAASSLRGVEETQYF
TRBJ2-2 TRBV2 CASSVYLDLTGELFF
TRBJ1-1 TRBV6-2/TRBV6-3 CASSRGGEAFF
TRBJ2-7 TRBV12-3/TRBV12-4 CASSFSASKHYEQYF
TRBJ1-3 TRBV29-1 CSVGNPSGNTIYF
TRBJ2-7 TRBV9 CASSVEGAGQVYEQYF
TRBJ2-7 TRBV24-1 CATSDGTSAEQYF
TRBJ2-1 TRBV4-2 CASSQGVLAVPYNEQFF
TRBJ2-7 TRBV29-1 CSSLRPYEQYF
TRBJ2-7 TRBV3-1 CASSHAWTGGPYEQYF
TRBJ1-1 TRBV4-3 CASSLGQGYTEAFF
TRBJ1-2 TRBV6-5 CASSYSVWQPREDYGYTF
TRBJ2-6 TRBV2 CASSEKASLNTEAF
TRBJ1-1 TRBV7-6 CASSFSSTSNTEAFF
TRBJ2-3 TRBV4-1 CASSQPGSGEQYF
TRBJ2-5 TRBV24-1 CATSGRDYQETQYF
TRBJ2-7 TRBV12-3/TRBV12-4 CASSRRGTRSSYEQYF
TRBJ1-6 TRBV7-9 CASSLAPLSNSPLHF